This entry is about one T cell receptor (beta chain). Per the original data handling: By means of reference gene primer amplification, nucleated cell counts were estimated. Measured with immunoSEQ multiplex PCR; TCRdb has only the in-frame clones, and not every one. That table furnishes V, J and clone size, whereas the DNA furnished D and trimming. Of 25,000 to 35,000 clones listed, about 91% are singletons. The CDR3 sequence is 14 residues long. Per the germline V gene, CDR1 is SGHNT and CDR2 is YYREEE (reference sequence). The V end lost 2 bases, the J end lost 6 bases, and 13 bases lay between the germline ends. The sample is drawn from a study of blood T cell repertoires in COVID-19. Overall study: The United States, Italy and Spain supplied acute and convalescent COVID-19 samples. PBMCs, B-cell-depleted T cells, or T cells were the source of the cDNA or gDNA that made up the material.

Sequencing input: peripheral blood. This TCR was recovered from a man aged 50 to 60 with active COVID-19. V is TRBV5-4 and J is TRBJ2-3, with D possibly matching TRBD1 (6 bases). This chain's CDR3 is CASSLTGRQDTQYF. Here the CDR3 DNA reads TGTGCCAGCAGCTTAACAGGGCGACAGGATACGCAGTATTTT.